Listed here are 21 T cell receptor beta chains from one sample, sequenced in a study of technical replicates of blood from four donors. Clones were read by immunoSEQ multiplex PCR, and TCRdb kept only the in-frame ones, dropping some. The sample lists about 59,000 clones; 85% to 90% were seen once. Sequencing was done on a sample of PBMCs. These receptors were collected from a human donor in good health. Some clones in this sample may be carry-over from other donors' samples.

The chain employs TRBV4-2 and TRBJ2-1, with a weak D call TRBD2 (5 bases). The CDR3 loop spans 15 amino acids. The V end lost 4 bases, the J end lost 0 bases, and 10 bases lay between the germline ends. Germline values: CDR1 LGHNA, CDR2 YNFKEQ. This CDR3 reads CASSLASSSYNEQFF. DNA of the CDR3: TGTGCCAGCAGCCTAGCGTCGAGCTCCTACAATGAGCAGTTCTTC.

The chain uses TRBV19 and TRBJ2-6; TRBD2 aligns across 8 bases. There are 20 residues in the CDR3. Germline CDR1 and CDR2: LNHDA and SQIVND (reference sequence). V lost 3 bases, J lost 0 bases, and 13 bases stayed unmatched. CDR3 amino acids: CASSIMGLGTPTSGANVLTF. In DNA, the CDR3 is TGTGCCAGTAGTATTATGGGACTAGGAACACCTACCTCTGGGGCCAACGTCCTGACTTTC.

The chain uses TRBV4-1 and TRBJ2-3, with 11 bases that match TRBD2. V was pared by 1 base and J by 3 bases, with 9 bases of the junction left unmatched. Germline V gives CDR1 MGHRA, CDR2 YSYEKL. The CDR3 runs to 18 residues. The CDR3 spells CASSQGTSGGVRTDTQYF. CDR3 nucleotide sequence: TGCGCCAGCAGCCAAGGAACTAGCGGGGGTGTGAGAACAGATACGCAGTATTTT.

The chain recombines TRBV5-8 with TRBJ1-2; TRBD1 matches 7 bases. Germline CDR1 and CDR2: SGHTS and YDEGEE. The CDR3 has 15 amino acids. The junction had 14 bases not matched to a gene; V was cut back by 4 bases and J by 8 bases. CDR3 DNA sequence: TGTGCCAGCAGCCCCCGGACAGGCAAAATTAAAGGCTACACCTTC. It translates to CASSPRTGKIKGYTF.

This clone was picked up a small number of times. V and J are TRBV4-1 and TRBJ1-1; D is unclear. The CDR3 runs to 13 residues. Germline V gene data show CDR1 as MGHRA and CDR2 as YSYEKL. V dropped 0 bases and J dropped 6 bases, with 8 bases sitting between them. The CDR3 loop is CASSQETEAEAFF. The CDR3 nucleotides are TGCGCCAGCAGCCAAGAGACGGAGGCTGAAGCTTTCTTT.

In its sample, this clone was seen once. The CDR3, as DNA: TGTGCCAGCAGATTCGAACTAGCCAAAAACATTCAGTACTTC. Translating gives CASRFELAKNIQYF. The chain combines TRBV2 with TRBJ2-4; D gene ambiguous. This CDR3 is 14 amino acids long. The germline V gene has CDR1 SNHLY and CDR2 FYNNEI. Trimming stripped 6 bases from V and 0 bases from J, with 9 bases between.

The V call is TRBV7-2, the J call TRBJ1-4, with D hard to call. The CDR3 contains 13 residues. CDR1 is SGHTA and CDR2 is FQGNSA in the germline V gene. With 2 bases removed from V and 9 bases from J, the gap between germline ends came to 10 bases. CDR3 nucleotide sequence: TGTGCCAGCAGCTTAACTCGGTCCCAAAAACTGTTTTTT. As protein: CASSLTRSQKLFF. The variable domain in full, completed from reference TRBV7-2 and TRBJ1-4, reads GAGVSQSPSNKVTEKGKDVELRCDPISGHTALYWYRQSLGQGLEFLIYFQGNSAPDKSGLPSDRFSAERTGGSVSTLTIQRTQQEDSAVYLCASSLTRSQKLFFGSGTQLSVL.

V and J are TRBV4-2 and TRBJ2-2; the match to TRBD2 covers 11 bases. The CDR3 is 19 residues long. J lost 2 bases, V lost 5 bases, and 13 bases had no gene match. Germline CDR1 and CDR2: LGHNA and YNFKEQ. The CDR3 loop reads CASSYKAGLAALNTGELFF. The DNA for the CDR3 is TGTGCCAGCAGCTACAAGGCGGGACTAGCGGCCCTAAACACCGGGGAGCTGTTTTTT.

This chain joins TRBV7-2 and TRBJ1-1, with D tentatively TRBD1 (5 bases). This CDR3 is 14 amino acids long. Trimming cost V 5 bases and J 4 bases, with 14 bases left between them. Germline V gene sequence: CDR1 SGHTA, CDR2 FQGNSA. In DNA, the CDR3 is TGTGCCAGCAGCGCACAGGCTTTGGGCACTGAAGCTTTCTTT. Translation gives CASSAQALGTEAFF.

This clone has only one observation. The CDR3 protein is CASSIATGGWYNEQFF. CDR3 sequence (DNA): TGTGCCAGTAGTATAGCTACCGGGGGGTGGTACAATGAGCAGTTCTTC. The rearrangement joins TRBV19 to TRBJ2-1, with 7 bases aligning to TRBD2. Germline CDR1 is LNHDA and CDR2 is SQIVND (reference sequence). The CDR3 sequence is 16 residues long. The junction had 7 bases not matched to a gene; V was cut back by 1 base and J by 4 bases.

Note on this clone: A junction end diverges from the germline sequence, so it may reflect a read error. V gene TRBV4-1 combines with J gene TRBJ1-1; 12 bases agree with TRBD1. Looked up from germline, CDR1 is MGHRA and CDR2 is YSYEKL. The CDR3 contains 17 residues. The CDR3 nucleotides are TGCGCCAGCATCTCCCTTCGGGACAGGGGGCTGAATACTGAAGCTTTCTTT. It is translated as CASISLRDRGLNTEAFF.

The chain links TRBV10-3 to TRBJ2-7; 8 bases line up with TRBD1. CDR3 length: 14 amino acids. V gave up 8 bases and J gave up 3 bases; unmatched junction bases: 9. Per the germline V gene, CDR1 is ENHRY and CDR2 is SYGVKD. The CDR3 nucleotides read TGTGCCATCCTAAGGACAGGGAAACTCTACGAGCAGTACTTC. Translated, it gives CAILRTGKLYEQYF.

The chain recombines TRBV14 with TRBJ2-2; 12 bases are a match to TRBD2. Losses at the gene ends were 1 base for V and 0 bases for J; bases not matched to a gene: 6. Germline CDR1 is SGHDN and CDR2 is FVKESK. CDR3 size: 19 residues. CDR3: CASSQVTSGRTSNTGELFF. CDR3 nucleotides: TGTGCCAGCAGCCAAGTTACTAGCGGGAGGACATCGAACACCGGGGAGCTGTTTTTT.

The chain is built from TRBV5-6 and TRBJ2-1, with TRBD1 matching over 10 bases. V lost 0 bases and J lost 5; bases outside the gene matches: 8. CDR3 size: 17 residues. Germline values: CDR1 SGHDT, CDR2 YYEEEE. CDR3 in amino acids: CASSLGLSTGGNNEQFF. The CDR3 DNA sequence: TGTGCCAGCAGCTTGGGGTTGTCGACAGGGGGCAACAATGAGCAGTTCTTC.

This rearrangement joins TRBV4-3 to TRBJ2-7; TRBD1 matches at 12 bases. Germline CDR1 LGHNA, CDR2 YSLEER. The CDR3 extends over 13 amino acids. Trimming at V came to 4 bases and at J to 5 bases, leaving 0 bases not matched to a gene. The CDR3 sequence: CASSRDRGHEQYF. CDR3 nucleotide sequence: TGCGCCAGCAGCCGGGACAGGGGGCACGAGCAGTACTTC.

V gene TRBV14 combines with J gene TRBJ2-1; maybe TRBD1 (5 bases). The V end lost 3 bases, the J end lost 7 bases, and 10 bases lay between the germline ends. The CDR3 sequence is 13 residues long. CDR1 is SGHDN, CDR2 FVKESK, per germline. The CDR3 sequence: CASSHVPGNEQFF. The CDR3 nucleotides are TGTGCCAGCAGCCATGTCCCAGGGAATGAGCAGTTCTTC.

This chain joins TRBV6-5 and TRBJ1-3; tentatively, D is TRBD1 (6 bases). The CDR3 runs to 15 residues. Germline V gene lookup returns CDR1 MNHEY and CDR2 SVGAGI. V lost 5 bases, J lost 4 bases, and 15 bases lay in between. The CDR3 DNA reads as TGTGCCAGCAGTAGGGGGGGATTTTCGGGAAACACCATATATTTT. Its protein is CASSRGGFSGNTIYF.

The V call is TRBV27, the J call TRBJ1-1, with D perhaps TRBD1 (5 bases). V lost 8 bases and J lost 5, with 18 bases in between. The CDR3 extends over 14 amino acids. Per the germline V gene, CDR1 is MNHEY and CDR2 is SMNVEV (reference sequence). The CDR3 region is CASEGSGGKTEAFF. The CDR3 DNA sequence: TGTGCCAGCGAAGGATCCGGGGGAAAAACTGAAGCTTTCTTT.

The chain has TRBV30 and TRBJ2-3, with 13 bases identical to TRBD2. With V trimmed by 4 bases and J by 4 bases, 5 bases remained unmatched. The CDR3 has 15 amino acids. The V gene's germline CDR1 is GTSNPN and CDR2 SVGIG (reference sequence). The CDR3 nucleotides read TGTGCCTGGAACGAGGGACTAGCGGGACCAGATACGCAGTATTTT. Its protein product is CAWNEGLAGPDTQYF.

J is TRBJ1-2 and V is TRBV6-5; D perhaps matches TRBD1 (5 bases). V shed 0 bases and J shed 4 bases, with 12 bases lying between them. The V gene's germline CDR1 is MNHEY and CDR2 SVGAGI. The CDR3 extends over 15 amino acids. For the CDR3, the DNA is TGTGCCAGCAGTTACTCGACTACGGGGGGCTATGGCTACACCTTC. As protein: CASSYSTTGGYGYTF.

This clone was detected a few times. The chain uses TRBV7-6 and TRBJ1-6; the D is unclear. Germline lookup yields CDR1 SGHVS and CDR2 FNYEAQ. V was shortened by 2 bases and J by 8 bases, with 19 bases between the two germline ends. CDR3 size: 17 residues. The CDR3 DNA sequence: TGTGCCAGCAGCTTAATCAGGTCGCCGGGATCGGATTCACCCCTCCACTTT. This gives the protein CASSLIRSPGSDSPLHF.